What follows is one TCR beta chain and its context. No antigen is known for it. The data derive from a study of blood T cells in healthy people across ages. Overall study: Template switching captured about one barcoded beta molecule per two T cells. Study-level results: When one million T cells were used, diversity estimates were thought to be underestimates.

CDR1 is SGHVS and CDR2 is FQNEAQ in the germline V gene. The junction had 11 bases not matched to a gene; V was cut back by 2 bases and J by 7 bases. The CDR3 sequence is 18 residues long. For the second PCR, which ran for about 6 to 11 cycles, a sample-barcoded 5' primer and a J-beta primer mix were used. One entry per CDR3 protein, called by TCRdb with MiXCR from the 5' RACE reads. The repertoire has roughly 500,000 distinct CDR3 sequences, 25% to 30% of them found once; the top ten carry around 18%. J is TRBJ2-2 and V is TRBV7-8, with TRBD2 matching 12 bases. The sequence derives from a woman in her 70s in good health. The sample taken for sequencing was blood. The DNA for the CDR3 is TGTGCCAGCAGCTTAAAGCACCTAGCGGGGGGGTATGGCGGGGAGCTGTTTTTT. Translation gives CASSLKHLAGGYGGELFF.